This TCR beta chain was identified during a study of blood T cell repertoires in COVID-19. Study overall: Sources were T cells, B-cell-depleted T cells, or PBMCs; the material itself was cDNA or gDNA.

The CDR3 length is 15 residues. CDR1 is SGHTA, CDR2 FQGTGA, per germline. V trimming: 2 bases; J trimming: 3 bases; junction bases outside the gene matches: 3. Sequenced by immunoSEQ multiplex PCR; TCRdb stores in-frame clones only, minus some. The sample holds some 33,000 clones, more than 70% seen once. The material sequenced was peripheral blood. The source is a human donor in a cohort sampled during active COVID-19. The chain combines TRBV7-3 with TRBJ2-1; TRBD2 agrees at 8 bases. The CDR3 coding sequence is TGTGCCAGCAGCTTAGGACTAGCTTTCTACAATGAGCAGTTCTTC. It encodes CASSLGLAFYNEQFF.